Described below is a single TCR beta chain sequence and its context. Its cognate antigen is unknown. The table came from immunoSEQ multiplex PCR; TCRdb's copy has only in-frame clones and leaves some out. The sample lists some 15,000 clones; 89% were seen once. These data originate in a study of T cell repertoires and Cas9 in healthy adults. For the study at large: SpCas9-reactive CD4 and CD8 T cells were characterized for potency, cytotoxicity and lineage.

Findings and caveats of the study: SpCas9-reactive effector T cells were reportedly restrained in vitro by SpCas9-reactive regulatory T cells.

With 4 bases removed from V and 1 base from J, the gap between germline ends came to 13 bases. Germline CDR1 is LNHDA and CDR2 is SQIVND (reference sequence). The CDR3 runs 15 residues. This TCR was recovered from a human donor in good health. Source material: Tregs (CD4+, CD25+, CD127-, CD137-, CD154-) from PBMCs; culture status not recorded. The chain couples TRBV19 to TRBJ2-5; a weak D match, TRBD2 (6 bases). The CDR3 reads CASSTGLGPQETQYF. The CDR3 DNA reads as TGTGCCAGTAGTACGGGACTTGGGCCCCAAGAGACCCAGTACTTC. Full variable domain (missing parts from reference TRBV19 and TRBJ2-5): DGGITQSPKYLFRKEGQNVTLSCEQNLNHDAMYWYRQDPGQGLRLIYYSQIVNDFQKGDIAEGYSVSREKKESFPLTVTSAQKNPTAFYLCASSTGLGPQETQYFGPGTRLLVL.